This TCR beta chain was sequenced during a study of OX40 agonist ivuxolimab in advanced cancers. Study results and caveats: There were also nonresponders showing low normalized T-cell clonal expansion.

Regarding this clone: As yet, its antigen is unknown.

The protocol was immunoSEQ multiplex PCR, while the TCRdb copy is restricted to in-frame clones and leaves out a portion. The sample lists fewer than 45,000 clones, about 90% occurring once. V was clipped by 6 bases and J by 0 bases; unmatched bases: 4. The V gene's germline CDR1 is ENHRY and CDR2 SYGVKD. The CDR3 runs 14 residues. The gene calls are TRBV10-3 and TRBJ2-5; 7 positions match TRBD1. The clonotype comes from an adult with an advanced solid tumor such as melanoma, head and neck, liver or kidney cancer. Sequenced here: CD4+ or CD8+ T cells sorted from blood, sampled in a trial of the OX40 agonist ivuxolimab. In nucleotides, the CDR3 is TGTGCCATCAGCGAGGGACAGCACCAAGAGACCCAGTACTTC. Residues: CAISEGQHQETQYF.